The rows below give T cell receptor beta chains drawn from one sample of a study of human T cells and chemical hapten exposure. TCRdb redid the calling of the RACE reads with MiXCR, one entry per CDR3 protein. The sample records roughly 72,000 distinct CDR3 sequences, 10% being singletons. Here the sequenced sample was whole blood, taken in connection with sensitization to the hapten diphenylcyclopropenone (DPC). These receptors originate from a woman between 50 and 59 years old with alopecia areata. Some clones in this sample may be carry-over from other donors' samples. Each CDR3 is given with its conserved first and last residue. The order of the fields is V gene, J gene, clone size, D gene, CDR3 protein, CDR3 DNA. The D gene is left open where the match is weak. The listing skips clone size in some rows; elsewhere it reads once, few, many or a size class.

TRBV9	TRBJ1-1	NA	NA	CASSVVGARGEAFF	TGTGCCAGCAGCGTAGTGGGGGCCCGAGGGGAAGCTTTCTTT
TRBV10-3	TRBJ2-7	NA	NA	CAISEPGQSSYEQYF	TGTGCCATCAGTGAGCCCGGACAGAGCTCCTACGAGCAGTACTTC
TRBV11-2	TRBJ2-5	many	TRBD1	CASSLGTGQETQYF	TGTGCCAGCAGCCTAGGGACAGGGCAAGAGACCCAGTACTTC
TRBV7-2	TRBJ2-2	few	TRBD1	CASSWVGTANTGELFF	TGTGCCAGCAGCTGGGTCGGGACAGCGAACACCGGGGAGCTGTTTTTT
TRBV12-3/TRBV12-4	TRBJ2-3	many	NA	CASSLTDTQYF	TGTGCCAGCAGTCTCACAGATACGCAGTATTTT
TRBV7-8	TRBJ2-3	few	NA	CASSPTGGGPDTQYF	TGTGCCAGCAGCCCCACAGGGGGAGGGCCAGATACGCAGTATTTT
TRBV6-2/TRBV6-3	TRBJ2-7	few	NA	CASSYPFYEQYF	TGTGCCAGCAGTTACCCCTTCTACGAGCAGTACTTC
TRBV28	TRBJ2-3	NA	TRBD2	CASSLHGTSGRSDTQYF	TGTGCCAGCAGTCTCCACGGGACTAGCGGGAGGTCAGATACGCAGTATTTT
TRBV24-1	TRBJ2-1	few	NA	CATSLEVGEQFF	TGTGCCACCAGTTTGGAGGTTGGTGAGCAGTTCTTC
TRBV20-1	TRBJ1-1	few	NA	CSARVEGENTEAFF	TGCAGTGCTAGAGTCGAGGGGGAGAACACTGAAGCTTTCTTT
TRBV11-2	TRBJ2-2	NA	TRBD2	CASSLDQGLATTGELFF	TGTGCCAGCAGCTTAGATCAGGGACTAGCGACCACCGGGGAGCTGTTTTTT
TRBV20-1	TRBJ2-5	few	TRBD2	CSAPTRRGTQETQYF	TGCAGTGCACCCACTAGGCGGGGGACGCAAGAGACCCAGTACTTC
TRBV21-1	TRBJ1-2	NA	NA	CASSKRRGAYNYGYTF	TGTGCCAGCAGCAAAAGGAGGGGGGCCTATAACTATGGCTACACCTTC
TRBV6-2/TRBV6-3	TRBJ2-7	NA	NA	CASSDPYEQYF	TGTGCCAGCAGCGACCCCTACGAGCAGTACTTC
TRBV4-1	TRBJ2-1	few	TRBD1	CASSQTQGGSYNEQFF	TGCGCCAGCAGCCAGACACAGGGGGGATCCTACAATGAGCAGTTCTTC
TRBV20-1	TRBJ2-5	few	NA	CSAISETQYF	TGCAGTGCTATTTCAGAGACCCAGTACTTC
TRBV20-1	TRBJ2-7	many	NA	CSATPTGNGEQYF	TGCAGTGCGACGCCAACAGGTAACGGAGAGCAGTACTTC
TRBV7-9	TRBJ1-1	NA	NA	CASSFQNTEAFF	TGTGCCAGCAGCTTTCAGAACACTGAAGCTTTCTTT
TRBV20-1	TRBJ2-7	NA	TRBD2	CSASIAGGPGEQYF	TGCAGTGCTTCCATAGCGGGAGGGCCGGGGGAGCAGTACTTC
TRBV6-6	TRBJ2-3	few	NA	CASSFRTGSRDTQYF	TGTGCCAGCAGTTTCCGAACCGGGTCACGGGATACGCAGTATTTT
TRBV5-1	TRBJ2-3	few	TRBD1	CASSLEGTGAGTDTQYF	TGCGCCAGCAGCTTGGAGGGGACAGGGGCTGGCACAGATACGCAGTATTTT
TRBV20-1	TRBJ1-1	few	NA	CSARVSGTEAFF	TGCAGTGCTAGAGTGAGTGGGACTGAAGCTTTCTTT
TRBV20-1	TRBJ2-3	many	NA	CSATDSGSTDTQYF	TGCAGTGCCACGGACAGTGGGTCCACAGATACGCAGTATTTT
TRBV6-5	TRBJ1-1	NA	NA	CASSYFRGYEAFF	TGTGCCAGCAGTTACTTCAGGGGATACGAAGCTTTCTTT
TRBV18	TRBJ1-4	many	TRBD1	CASSPGTGNEKLFF	TGTGCCAGCTCGCCCGGGACAGGGAATGAAAAACTGTTTTTT
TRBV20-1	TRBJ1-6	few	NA	CSARGLQGINNSPLHF	TGCAGTGCTAGAGGTCTACAGGGCATTAACAATTCACCCCTCCACTTT
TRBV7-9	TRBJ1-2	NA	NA	CASSLLNPANYGYTF	TGTGCCAGCAGCTTACTGAACCCCGCTAACTATGGCTACACCTTC
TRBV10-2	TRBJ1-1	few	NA	CASRQGSLNTEAFF	TGCGCCAGCAGGCAGGGGAGTCTGAACACTGAAGCTTTCTTT
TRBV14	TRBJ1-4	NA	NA	CASSPFDGTAISREEKLFF	TGTGCCAGCAGCCCATTTGACGGGACTGCAATCTCTAGAGAAGAAAAACTGTTTTTT
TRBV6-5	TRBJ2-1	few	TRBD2	CASRKRSGRAYNEQFF	TGTGCCAGCAGAAAAAGGAGCGGGAGGGCCTACAATGAGCAGTTCTTC
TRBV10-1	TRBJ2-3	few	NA	CASSEAPTDTQYF	TGCGCCAGCAGTGAGGCTCCCACAGATACGCAGTATTTT
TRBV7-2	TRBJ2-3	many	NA	CASSSAGAATSTDTQYF	TGTGCCAGCAGCTCAGCGGGCGCCGCTACTAGCACAGATACGCAGTATTTT
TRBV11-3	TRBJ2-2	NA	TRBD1	CATTGTVTGELFF	TGTGCCACCACCGGGACAGTCACCGGGGAGCTGTTTTTT
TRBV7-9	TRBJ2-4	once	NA	CASSSTRDVYNKNIRYF	TGTGCCAGCAGCTCCACGAGGGACGTTTATAACAAAAACATTCGGTACTTC
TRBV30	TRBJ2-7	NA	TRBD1	CACVPGTGGGEQYF	TGTGCCTGCGTTCCCGGGACAGGGGGCGGCGAGCAGTACTTC
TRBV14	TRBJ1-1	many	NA	CASSPTRNTEAFF	TGTGCCAGCAGCCCGACGAGGAACACTGAAGCTTTCTTT
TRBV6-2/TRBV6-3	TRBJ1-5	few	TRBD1	CASSRRDRGNQPQHF	TGTGCCAGCAGTCGTAGGGACAGGGGCAATCAGCCCCAGCATTTT
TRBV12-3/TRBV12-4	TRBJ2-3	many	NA	CASSPGRSSTDTQYF	TGTGCCAGCAGCCCCGGACGTTCTAGCACAGATACGCAGTATTTT
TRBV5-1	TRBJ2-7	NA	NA	CASSLRQGSEQYF	TGCGCCAGCAGCTTGCGGCAGGGAAGCGAGCAGTACTTC
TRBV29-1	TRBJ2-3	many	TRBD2	CSVARTSSSTDTQYF	TGCAGCGTCGCTAGGACTAGTTCTAGCACAGATACGCAGTATTTT
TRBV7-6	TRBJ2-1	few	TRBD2	CASSGLAGPISSYNEQFF	TGTGCCAGCAGCGGACTAGCGGGGCCTATAAGCTCCTACAATGAGCAGTTCTTC
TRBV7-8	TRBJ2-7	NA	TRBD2	CASSPGGSFGEQYF	TGTGCCAGCAGCCCTGGCGGGAGTTTTGGGGAGCAGTACTTC
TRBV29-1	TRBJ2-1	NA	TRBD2	CSVDPSSGSPSSYNEQFF	TGCAGCGTTGATCCGTCGAGCGGGAGTCCGAGCTCCTACAATGAGCAGTTCTTC
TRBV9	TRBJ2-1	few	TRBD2	CASSTGLAGLNEQFF	TGTGCCAGCAGCACGGGACTAGCGGGACTCAATGAGCAGTTCTTC
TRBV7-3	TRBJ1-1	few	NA	CASSLGTNTEAFF	TGTGCCAGCAGCTTAGGGACCAACACTGAAGCTTTCTTT
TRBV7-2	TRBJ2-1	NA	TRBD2	CASSLAKTSGSNQFF	TGTGCCAGCAGCTTAGCGAAGACTAGCGGGAGTAACCAGTTCTTC
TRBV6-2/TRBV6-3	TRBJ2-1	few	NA	CASSYSPTGNEQFF	TGTGCCAGCAGTTACTCGCCGACGGGCAATGAGCAGTTCTTC
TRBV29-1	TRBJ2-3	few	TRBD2	CSVGIREGRDTQYF	TGCAGCGTTGGGATACGGGAGGGCCGGGATACGCAGTATTTT
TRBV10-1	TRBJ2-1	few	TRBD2	CASSERGGREQFF	TGCGCCAGCAGCGAGCGGGGAGGTAGGGAGCAGTTCTTC
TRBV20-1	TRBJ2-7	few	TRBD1	CSAHRTGAPYEQYF	TGCAGTGCTCATCGGACAGGGGCCCCCTACGAGCAGTACTTC
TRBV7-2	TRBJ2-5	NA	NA	CASSLDSAGGTQYF	TGTGCCAGCAGCTTGGACAGCGCTGGAGGGACCCAGTACTTC
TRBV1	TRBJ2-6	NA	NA	CTSSQEATGVAGANVLTF	TGCACCAGCAGCCAAGAGGCGACAGGGGTGGCTGGGGCCAACGTCCTGACTTTC
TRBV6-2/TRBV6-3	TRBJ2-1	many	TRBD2	CASSPLAVIGGEQFF	TGTGCCAGCAGTCCACTAGCGGTAATCGGGGGTGAGCAGTTCTTC
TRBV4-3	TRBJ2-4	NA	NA	CASSQDWRLGGYKNIQYF	TGCGCCAGCAGCCAAGATTGGCGGCTAGGAGGGTACAAAAACATTCAGTACTTC